The 7 T cell receptor beta chains reported below all come from one sample, sequenced in a study of Graves' ophthalmopathy and Graves' hyperthyroidism. Scientists amplified the TCR beta CDR3 regions from RNA transcripts. The library came from an HTBI-primed first-round RT-PCR and a second-round multiplex PCR. MiXCR, applied by TCRdb to the multiplex PCR reads, yields one record per CDR3 protein. The profile shows approximately 1.2 million distinct CDR3 sequences, about two fifths of them singletons. The sequencing sample was made of peripheral blood or thyroid tissue (not recorded which). Receptors were obtained from an adult man with Graves' hyperthyroidism.

This clonotype was recorded many times. The V gene is TRBV15, the J gene TRBJ1-3; 7 bases map to TRBD1. This CDR3 contains 20 residues. CDR1 is LNHNV and CDR2 is YYDKDF in the germline V gene (reference sequence). V trimming: 1 base; J trimming: 0 bases; junction bases outside the gene matches: 15. The CDR3 DNA follows: TGTGCCACCAGCAGAGTAGCGGTTTTGAACAGGGGAAGCTCTGGAAACACCATATATTTT. Translating gives CATSRVAVLNRGSSGNTIYF. Based on the CDR3 plus reference TRBV15 and TRBJ1-3, the full variable domain is DAMVIQNPRYQVTQFGKPVTLSCSQTLNHNVMYWYQQKSSQAPKLLFHYYDKDFNNEADTPDNFQSRRPNTSFCFLDIRSPGLGDTAMYLCATSRVAVLNRGSSGNTIYFGEGSWLTVV.

With respect to this clonotype: Compared with germline, one end of the junction differs, possibly owing to a read error. V is TRBV7-2 and J is TRBJ1-1; a possible D gene is TRBD1 (6 bases). Looked up from germline, CDR1 is SGHTA and CDR2 is FQGNSA. The CDR3 runs 15 residues. The CDR3 is CASSNRDMLNTEAFF. CDR3 nucleotides: TGTGCCAGCAGCAACCGGGACATGTTGAATACTGAAGCTTTCTTT.

This clonotype was counted at least ten times. The chain carries TRBV11-2 and TRBJ1-3; no definite D call. CDR1 is SGHAT, CDR2 FQNNGV, per germline. The CDR3 spans 13 residues. Trimming left V 8 bases short and J 4 bases short, with 12 bases between. CDR3 bases: TGTGCCAGCCACCAAGATCACGGAAACACCATATATTTT. It yields the protein CASHQDHGNTIYF. Together with reference TRBV11-2 and TRBJ1-3, the CDR3 gives the full variable domain: EAGVAQSPRYKIIEKRQSVAFWCNPISGHATLYWYQQILGQGPKLLIQFQNNGVVDDSQLPKDRFSAERLKGVDSTLKIQPAKLEDSAVYLCASHQDHGNTIYFGEGSWLTVV.

This clonotype was picked up many times. The rearrangement links TRBV7-8 to TRBJ2-5, with 10 positions matching TRBD1. The CDR3 runs 15 residues. Germline V CDR1 and CDR2: SGHVS, FQNEAQ. V trimming: 1 base; J trimming: 5 bases; junction bases outside the gene matches: 4. CDR3 nucleotide sequence: TGTGCCAGCAGCTTAGGACAGGGGGCTGGGGAGACCCAGTACTTC. It yields the protein CASSLGQGAGETQYF.

Worth noting for this clonotype: Since no conserved phenylalanine or tryptophan closes the CDR3, a read error is the likely cause. The V and J genes are TRBV4-3 and TRBJ2-5, with no clear D. Germline V gene sequence: CDR1 LGHNA, CDR2 YSLEER. V was pared by 2 bases and J by 5 bases, with 12 bases between. CDR3 length: 14 amino acids. Here the CDR3 reads CASSQPTKTETQYL. CDR3 in DNA: TGCGCCAGCAGCCAACCTACTAAGACCGAGACCCAGTACCTC.

This clonotype has more than one count but fewer than ten. Here the CDR3 reads CASSQDYGSGAYEQYF. The CDR3 DNA follows: TGCGCCAGCAGCCAAGATTACGGCTCAGGAGCTTACGAGCAGTACTTC. The chain is built from TRBV4-3 and TRBJ2-7, with D unclear. CDR3 length: 16 residues. The V end lost 0 bases, the J end lost 4 bases, and 16 bases lay between the germline ends. The germline CDR1 and CDR2 sequences are LGHNA and YSLEER.

At least ten counts were recorded for this clonotype. The chain uses TRBV10-3 and TRBJ2-7; TRBD1 might be the D (5 bases). CDR1 is ENHRY and CDR2 is SYGVKD in the germline V gene. The CDR3 spans 14 residues. The ends were cut back, 0 bases at V and 0 bases at J, with 6 bases in the middle. The DNA of the CDR3 is TGTGCCATCAGTGAGTCAGACAGCTCCTACGAGCAGTACTTC. It is translated as CAISESDSSYEQYF.